Listed below are T cell receptor beta chains from one sample, sequenced in a study of blood T cells in healthy people across ages. One entry per CDR3 protein, called by TCRdb with MiXCR from the 5' RACE reads. This sample has 1.5 million to 2 million distinct CDR3 sequences; about 49% occur once, and the top ten carry approximately 2%. Input material: blood. The source of these receptors is a woman aged 40 to 55 in good health. Each CDR3 is given with its conserved first and last residue. The D gene is left open where the match is weak. A row's size may be missing; if present it is once, few, many or a size class.

V	D	size	J	CDR3	DNA
TRBV9	TRBD2	-	TRBJ2-5	CASSTPAGDQETQYF	TGTGCCAGCAGCACACCTGCGGGGGACCAAGAGACCCAGTACTTC
TRBV7-7	-	-	TRBJ2-5	CASSLVRPGETQYF	TGTGCTAGCAGCTTGGTCAGGCCGGGGGAGACCCAGTACTTC
TRBV4-1	-	-	TRBJ2-7	CASSQGIQVSDEQYF	TGCGCCAGCAGCCAAGGAATACAGGTGAGCGACGAGCAGTACTTC
TRBV2	-	-	TRBJ1-4	CASSRDQGTNEKLFF	TGTGCCAGCAGTCGTGACCAGGGAACTAATGAAAAACTGTTTTTT
TRBV7-2	-	-	TRBJ2-1	CASSLGSGAAYNEQFF	TGTGCCAGCAGCTTAGGGTCAGGGGCCGCTTACAATGAGCAGTTCTTC
TRBV12-3/TRBV12-4	-	few	TRBJ2-5	CASSPNGLQETQYF	TGTGCCAGCAGTCCCAACGGACTACAAGAGACCCAGTACTTC
TRBV14	-	-	TRBJ1-4	CASSQLSTRVEEKLFF	TGTGCCAGCAGCCAACTATCAACACGGGTTGAGGAAAAACTGTTTTTT
TRBV6-6	TRBD2	-	TRBJ2-1	CASSRTGTSGNNEQFF	TGTGCCAGCAGTCGAACCGGGACTAGCGGTAACAATGAGCAGTTCTTC
TRBV7-9	-	-	TRBJ2-5	CASSLPSAETQYF	TGTGCCAGCAGCCTCCCGTCGGCTGAGACCCAGTACTTC
TRBV28	-	few	TRBJ2-7	CASRQDPPDEQYF	TGTGCCAGCCGGCAGGACCCTCCCGACGAGCAGTACTTC
TRBV15	-	-	TRBJ1-6	CATSRVSAANSPLHF	TGTGCCACCAGCAGAGTTTCGGCAGCTAATTCACCCCTCCACTTT
TRBV7-6	TRBD2	-	TRBJ2-7	CASSQTSMQWEGEQYF	TGTGCCAGCAGCCAAACTTCGATGCAGTGGGAGGGCGAGCAGTACTTC
TRBV12-3/TRBV12-4	TRBD1	-	TRBJ2-3	CASSPRRGRGDTQYF	TGTGCCAGCAGTCCACGCAGGGGGCGAGGAGATACGCAGTATTTT
TRBV6-5	-	-	TRBJ2-1	CASSYFNEQFF	TGTGCCAGCAGTTACTTCAATGAGCAGTTCTTC
TRBV10-3	TRBD1	-	TRBJ1-1	CAIAGGQNTEAFF	TGTGCCATCGCAGGGGGCCAGAACACTGAAGCTTTCTTT
TRBV6-1	-	-	TRBJ1-6	CASMHRDYLHF	TGTGCCAGCATGCACCGGGACTATCTCCACTTT
TRBV7-3	TRBD2	-	TRBJ2-3	CASSGTSGPSTGTQYF	TGTGCCAGCAGCGGAACTAGCGGACCTAGCACAGGTACGCAGTATTTT
TRBV29-1	-	-	TRBJ2-1	CSVDSRRSSYNEQFF	TGCAGCGTTGATAGCCGGCGCAGCTCCTACAATGAGCAGTTCTTC
TRBV7-2	TRBD1	-	TRBJ1-4	CASSSQGDDEKLFF	TGTGCCAGCAGCTCACAGGGGGATGACGAAAAACTGTTTTTT
TRBV29-1	-	few	TRBJ2-3	CSVGSGRLGDTQYF	TGCAGCGTCGGCTCGGGGAGGTTAGGAGATACGCAGTATTTT
TRBV6-2/TRBV6-3	TRBD2	once	TRBJ2-7	CASSYLRGASSDEQYF	TGTGCCAGCAGTTACCTGCGGGGGGCCTCCTCCGACGAGCAGTACTTC
TRBV29-1	-	-	TRBJ2-1	CSVAVRLAWGEQFF	TGCAGCGTTGCGGTCAGACTTGCTTGGGGTGAGCAGTTCTTC
TRBV5-1	TRBD1	few	TRBJ2-3	CASSPGQGSTTDTQYF	TGCGCCAGCAGCCCAGGACAGGGATCCACCACAGATACGCAGTATTTT